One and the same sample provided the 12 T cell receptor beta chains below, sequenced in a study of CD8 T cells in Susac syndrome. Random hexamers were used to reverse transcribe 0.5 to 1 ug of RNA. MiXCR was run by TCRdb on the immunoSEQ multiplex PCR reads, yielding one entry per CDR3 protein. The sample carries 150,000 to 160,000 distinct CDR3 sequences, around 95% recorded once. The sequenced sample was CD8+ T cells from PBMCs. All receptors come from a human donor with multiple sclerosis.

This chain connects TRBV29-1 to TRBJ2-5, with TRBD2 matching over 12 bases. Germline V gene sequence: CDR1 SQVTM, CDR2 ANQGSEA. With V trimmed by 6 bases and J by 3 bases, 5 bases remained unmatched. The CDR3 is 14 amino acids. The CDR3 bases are TGCAGCGTACTAAGACTAGCGGGGGAAGAGACCCAGTACTTC. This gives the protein CSVLRLAGEETQYF.

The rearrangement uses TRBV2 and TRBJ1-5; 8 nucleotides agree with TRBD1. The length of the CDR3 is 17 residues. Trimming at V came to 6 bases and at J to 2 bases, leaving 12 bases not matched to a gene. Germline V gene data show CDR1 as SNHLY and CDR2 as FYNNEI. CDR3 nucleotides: TGTGCCAGCAGGCCCCTCGACAGGGGTAATGGCAATCAGCCCCAGCATTTT. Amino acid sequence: CASRPLDRGNGNQPQHF.

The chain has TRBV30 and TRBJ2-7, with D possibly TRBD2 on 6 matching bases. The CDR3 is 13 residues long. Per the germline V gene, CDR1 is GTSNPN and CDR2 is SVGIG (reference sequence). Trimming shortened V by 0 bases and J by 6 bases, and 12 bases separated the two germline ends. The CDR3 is CAWSVDGGVEQYF. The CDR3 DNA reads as TGTGCCTGGAGTGTGGATGGAGGGGTCGAGCAGTACTTC. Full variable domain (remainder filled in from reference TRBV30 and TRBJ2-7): SQTIHQWPATLVQPVGSPLSLECTVEGTSNPNLYWYRQAAGRGLQLLFYSVGIGQISSEVPQNLSASRPQDRQFILSSKKLLLSDSGFYLCAWSVDGGVEQYFGPGTRLTVT.

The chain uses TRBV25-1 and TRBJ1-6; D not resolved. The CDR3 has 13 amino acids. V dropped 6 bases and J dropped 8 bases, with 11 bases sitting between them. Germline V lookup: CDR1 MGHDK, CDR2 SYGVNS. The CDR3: CASRGPRDSPLHF. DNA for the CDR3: TGTGCCAGCAGAGGACCCCGGGATTCACCCCTCCACTTT. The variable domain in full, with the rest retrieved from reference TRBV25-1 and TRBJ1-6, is EADIYQTPRYLVIGTGKKITLECSQTMGHDKMYWYQQDPGMELHLIHYSYGVNSTEKGDLSSESTVSRIRTEHFPLTLESARPSHTSQYLCASRGPRDSPLHFGNGTRLTVT.

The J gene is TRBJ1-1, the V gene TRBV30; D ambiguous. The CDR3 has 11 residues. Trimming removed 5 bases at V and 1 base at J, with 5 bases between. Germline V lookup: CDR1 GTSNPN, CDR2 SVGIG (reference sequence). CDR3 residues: CAWGRNTEAFF. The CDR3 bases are TGTGCCTGGGGGCGGAACACTGAAGCTTTCTTT.

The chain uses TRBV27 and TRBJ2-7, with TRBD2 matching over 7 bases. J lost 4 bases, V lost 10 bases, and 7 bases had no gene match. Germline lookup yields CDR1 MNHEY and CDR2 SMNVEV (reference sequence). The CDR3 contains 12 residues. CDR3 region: CAILNGGYEQYF. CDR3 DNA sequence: TGTGCCATTCTCAACGGGGGGTACGAGCAGTACTTC.

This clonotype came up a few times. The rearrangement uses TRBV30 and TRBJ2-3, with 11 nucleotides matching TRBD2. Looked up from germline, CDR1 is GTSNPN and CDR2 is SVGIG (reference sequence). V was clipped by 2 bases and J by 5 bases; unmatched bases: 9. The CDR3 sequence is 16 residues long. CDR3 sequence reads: CAWSSHSGGALDTQYF. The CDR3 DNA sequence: TGTGCCTGGAGTTCCCATAGCGGGGGGGCCTTAGATACGCAGTATTTT.

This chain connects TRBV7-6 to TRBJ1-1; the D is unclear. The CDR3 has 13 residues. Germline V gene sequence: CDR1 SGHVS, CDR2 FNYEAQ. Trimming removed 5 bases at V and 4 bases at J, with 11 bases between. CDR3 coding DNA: TGTGCCAGCAGCCCTAGTTGGGGCACTGAAGCTTTCTTT. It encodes CASSPSWGTEAFF.

CDR3 residues: CASSALGQRVGNTIYF. The DNA of the CDR3 is TGTGCCAGCAGCGCCCTGGGACAGAGGGTTGGAAACACCATATATTTT. The chain couples TRBV7-9 to TRBJ1-3; 7 nucleotides agree with TRBD1. The CDR3 runs to 16 residues. Germline CDR1 is SEHNR and CDR2 is FQNEAQ (reference sequence). V was clipped by 5 bases and J by 3 bases; unmatched bases: 10.

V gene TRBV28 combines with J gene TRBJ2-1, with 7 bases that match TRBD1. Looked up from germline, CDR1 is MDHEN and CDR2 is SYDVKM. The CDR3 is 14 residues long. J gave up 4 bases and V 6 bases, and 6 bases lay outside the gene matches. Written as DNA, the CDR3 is TGTGCCAGCAGATCCTTGGGACAGTACAATGAGCAGTTCTTC. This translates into CASRSLGQYNEQFF.

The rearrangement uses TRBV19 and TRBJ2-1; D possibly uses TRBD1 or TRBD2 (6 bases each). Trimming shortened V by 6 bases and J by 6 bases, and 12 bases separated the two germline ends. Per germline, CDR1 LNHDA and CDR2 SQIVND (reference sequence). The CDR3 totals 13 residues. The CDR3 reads CASSRGPGNEQFF. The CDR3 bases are TGTGCCAGTAGCCGGGGGCCGGGCAATGAGCAGTTCTTC.

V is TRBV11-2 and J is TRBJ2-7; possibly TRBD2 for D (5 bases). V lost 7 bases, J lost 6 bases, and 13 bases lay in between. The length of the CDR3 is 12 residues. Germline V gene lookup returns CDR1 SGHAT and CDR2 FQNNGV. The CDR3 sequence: CASTFTSLEQYF. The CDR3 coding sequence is TGTGCCAGCACCTTTACTAGTCTCGAGCAGTACTTC.